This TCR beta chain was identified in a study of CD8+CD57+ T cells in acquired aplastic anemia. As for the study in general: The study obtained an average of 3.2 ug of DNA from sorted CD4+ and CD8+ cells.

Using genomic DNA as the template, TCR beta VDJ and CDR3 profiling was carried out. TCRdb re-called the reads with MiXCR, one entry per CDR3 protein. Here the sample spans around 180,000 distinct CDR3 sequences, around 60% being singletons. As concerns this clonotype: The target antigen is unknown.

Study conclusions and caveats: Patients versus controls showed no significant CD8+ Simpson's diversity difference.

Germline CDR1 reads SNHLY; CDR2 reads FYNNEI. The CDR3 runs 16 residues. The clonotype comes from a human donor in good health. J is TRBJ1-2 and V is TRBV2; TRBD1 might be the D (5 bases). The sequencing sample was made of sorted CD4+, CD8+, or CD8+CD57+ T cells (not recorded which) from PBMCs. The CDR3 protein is CKAARGTGSSNYGYTF. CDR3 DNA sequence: TGTAAGGCCGCGCGTGGCACAGGAAGTTCGAACTATGGCTACACCTTC. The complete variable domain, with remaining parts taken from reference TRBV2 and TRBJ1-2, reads EPEVTQTPSHQVTQMGQEVILRCVPISNHLYFYWYRQILGQKVEFLVSFYNNEISEKSEIFDDQFSVERPDGSNFTLKIRSTKLEDSAMYFCKAARGTGSSNYGYTFGSGTRLTVV.